This record looks at one T cell receptor beta chain sequence and its context. The CDR3 sequence is 17 residues long. Per germline, CDR1 PRHDT and CDR2 FYEKMQ (reference sequence). V was cut by 2 bases and J by 0 bases, with 13 bases left in between. This sample was taken from a study of blood T cell repertoires in COVID-19. TCRdb's table, derived via immunoSEQ multiplex PCR, lists solely in-frame clones and lacks some. Of around 130,000 clones listed, around 83% are singletons. The sequence derives from a man between 40 and 49 years old with active or convalescent COVID-19. The sample was peripheral blood. The V gene is TRBV13, the J gene TRBJ2-2; tentatively, D is TRBD1 (6 bases). The CDR3 loop reads CASSLLWTDSNTGELFF. CDR3 nucleotide sequence: TGTGCCAGCAGCTTACTCTGGACAGATTCGAACACCGGGGAGCTGTTTTTT.